The following is a TCR beta chain sequence with its context. This CDR3 comprises 15 residues. Trimming cost V 6 bases and J 4 bases, with 16 bases left between them. CDR1 and CDR2 (germline): LGHNT, FRNRAP. The data were taken from a study of blood T cell repertoires in COVID-19. Assay used: immunoSEQ multiplex PCR; TCRdb lists only in-frame clones, some missing. The sample holds some 150,000 clones; around 87% are singletons and the top ten take 2.5%. This TCR came from a man over 45 with active COVID-19. The chain is built from TRBV12-5 and TRBJ1-3; a possible D gene is TRBD1 (6 bases). The sequencing sample was made of peripheral blood. The CDR3 here is CASGPPRGYGNTIYF. CDR3 nucleotide sequence: TGTGCTAGTGGCCCCCCCAGGGGATACGGAAACACCATATATTTT.